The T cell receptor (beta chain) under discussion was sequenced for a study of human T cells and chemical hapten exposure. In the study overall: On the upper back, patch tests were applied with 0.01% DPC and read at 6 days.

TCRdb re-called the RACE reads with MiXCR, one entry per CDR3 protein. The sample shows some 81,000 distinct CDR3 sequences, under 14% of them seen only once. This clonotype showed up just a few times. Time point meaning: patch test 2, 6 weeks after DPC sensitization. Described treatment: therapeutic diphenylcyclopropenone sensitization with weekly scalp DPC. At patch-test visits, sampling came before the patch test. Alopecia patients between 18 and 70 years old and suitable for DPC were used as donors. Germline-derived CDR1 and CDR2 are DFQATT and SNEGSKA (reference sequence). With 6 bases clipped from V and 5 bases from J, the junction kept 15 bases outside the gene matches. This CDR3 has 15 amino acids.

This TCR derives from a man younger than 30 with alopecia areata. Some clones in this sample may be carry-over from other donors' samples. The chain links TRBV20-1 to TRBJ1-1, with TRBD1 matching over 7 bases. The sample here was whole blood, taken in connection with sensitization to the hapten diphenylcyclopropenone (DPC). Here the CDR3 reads CSAPYRGRGFTEAFF. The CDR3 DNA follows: TGCAGTGCGCCCTACCGGGGCAGGGGGTTTACTGAAGCTTTCTTT.